The 26 T cell receptor beta chains presented below share a single source sample, sequenced in a study of beta chain features in type 1 diabetes. Study-wide results and caveats: People with Type 1 diabetes carried modestly yet significantly shorter TCRB CDR3s in all four CD4+ subsets.

Reverse transcription of all isolated RNA meant that expressed TCRB transcripts were sequenced. This table comes from immunoSEQ multiplex PCR, and its TCRdb copy is limited to in-frame clones, with some not included. The sample includes 500,000 to 800,000 clones, over 10% of them seen just once. No cognate antigen is known for these TCRs. The specimen was naive CD4+ T cells from blood. Receptors originate from a man younger than 40 with type 1 diabetes.

This clone was found a few times. In the same sample, other DNA sequences code for this CDR3. The chain carries TRBV9 and TRBJ1-1, with a weak D call TRBD1 (6 bases). The CDR3 has 13 residues. CDR1 SGDLS and CDR2 YYNGEE come from the germline V gene. V lost 7 bases and J 5 bases, leaving 15 bases between the germline ends. The CDR3 here is CASGGGRGTEAFF. Written as DNA, the CDR3 is TGTGCCAGCGGAGGGGGAAGAGGAACTGAAGCTTTCTTT.

The chain carries TRBV10-3 and TRBJ2-6; D perhaps matches TRBD1 (5 bases). Germline CDR1 reads ENHRY; CDR2 reads SYGVKD. Trimming took 0 bases from V and 2 from J, leaving 8 bases between them. CDR3 size: 16 residues. Written as DNA, the CDR3 is TGTGCCATCAGTGAGTCGGGCAGGGCTGGGGCCAACGTCCTGACTTTC. Translated: CAISESGRAGANVLTF.

This clone has a handful of counts. The genes are TRBV27 and TRBJ2-7; 9 positions agree with TRBD1. The CDR3 is 11 amino acids. Trimming took 5 bases from V and 12 from J; bases not matched to a gene: 5. CDR1 MNHEY and CDR2 SMNVEV come from the germline V gene (reference sequence). The CDR3 is CASSTTGGLYF. DNA of the CDR3: TGTGCCAGCAGTACCACAGGGGGCCTGTACTTC.

This clone was detected only a few times. V is TRBV11-2 and J is TRBJ2-7; D is ambiguous. Germline CDR1 and CDR2: SGHAT and FQNNGV. Trimming removed 2 bases at V and 4 bases at J, with 6 bases between. There are 12 residues in the CDR3. CDR3 in amino acids: CASSLTHYEQYF. In nucleotides, the CDR3 is TGTGCCAGCAGCTTAACTCATTACGAGCAGTACTTC.

Comment on this clone: This CDR3 is also generated by other DNA sequences in the sample. V is TRBV4-3 and J is TRBJ2-5; TRBD1 matches at 7 bases. This CDR3 has 15 residues. V trimming: 1 base; J trimming: 2 bases; junction bases outside the gene matches: 4. Germline V gene data show CDR1 as LGHNA and CDR2 as YSLEER. CDR3 nucleotide sequence: TGCGCCAGCAGCCAAGGAGACAGGGATCAAGAGACCCAGTACTTC. Protein: CASSQGDRDQETQYF.

The chain recombines TRBV14 with TRBJ2-1; D unresolved. This CDR3 region has 13 residues. V lost 2 bases, J lost 7 bases, and 9 bases lay in between. The germline V gene encodes CDR1 SGHDN and CDR2 FVKESK. Here the CDR3 reads CASSQQLHNEQFF. The DNA of the CDR3 is TGTGCCAGCAGCCAACAGCTACATAATGAGCAGTTCTTC.

V is TRBV19 and J is TRBJ1-6; unclear D gene. The CDR3 sequence is 13 residues long. The V end lost 4 bases, the J end lost 8 bases, and 9 bases lay between the germline ends. CDR1 is LNHDA, CDR2 SQIVND, per germline (reference sequence). The CDR3 sequence is CASSNQRDSPLHF. CDR3 nucleotide sequence: TGTGCCAGTAGTAACCAGCGGGATTCACCCCTCCACTTT.

This chain joins TRBV10-3 and TRBJ2-7, with D perhaps TRBD1 or TRBD2 (5 bases each). V lost 6 bases, J lost 8 bases, and 14 bases lay in between. Germline CDR1 ENHRY, CDR2 SYGVKD. The CDR3 loop spans 12 amino acids. The chain's CDR3 is CAISRFRDQQYF. CDR3 nucleotide sequence: TGTGCCATCAGCCGATTCCGGGACCAGCAGTACTTC.

The J gene is TRBJ2-2, the V gene TRBV10-3, with D perhaps TRBD1 or TRBD2 (5 bases each). V gave up 0 bases and J gave up 9 bases, with 14 bases separating them. The CDR3 extends over 15 amino acids. The germline V gene has CDR1 ENHRY and CDR2 SYGVKD. The CDR3 region has the DNA TGTGCCATCAGTGAGTCGGGGCAGGACTCGCGGGAGCTGTTTTTT. Translating gives CAISESGQDSRELFF.

The CDR3 sequence: CASSLADGVGYTF. As DNA, the CDR3 is TGTGCCAGCAGCTTGGCCGACGGGGTCGGCTACACCTTC. The J gene is TRBJ1-2, the V gene TRBV5-4; D ambiguous. The CDR3 is 13 amino acids. Per germline, CDR1 SGHNT and CDR2 YYREEE (reference sequence). The V end lost 0 bases, the J end lost 8 bases, and 11 bases lay between the germline ends.

This clone was picked up a small number of times. CDR3 loop: CASSRTSGYQETQYF. In DNA form, the CDR3 reads TGTGCCAGCAGCCGGACTAGCGGGTACCAAGAGACCCAGTACTTC. The chain links TRBV11-2 to TRBJ2-5, with 11 positions matching TRBD2. Germline assignment: CDR1 SGHAT and CDR2 FQNNGV. V shed 5 bases, J shed 0 bases, and the junction held 2 bases outside the gene matches. The CDR3 contains 15 residues.

This clone was counted between two and nine times. V gene TRBV12-5 combines with J gene TRBJ2-5; 7 positions match TRBD1. In germline, CDR1 is LGHNT, CDR2 FRNRAP. This CDR3 is 17 amino acids long. V lost 1 base to trimming and J lost 2 bases; unmatched junction nucleotides: 10. CDR3 amino acids: CASGLGQGGAFQETQYF. DNA of the CDR3: TGTGCTAGTGGTTTGGGCCAAGGGGGCGCGTTTCAAGAGACCCAGTACTTC.

The V and J genes are TRBV19 and TRBJ1-5, with D possibly being TRBD1 (5 bases). The CDR3 sequence is 15 residues long. Germline V lookup: CDR1 LNHDA, CDR2 SQIVND (reference sequence). The ends were cut back, 6 bases at V and 0 bases at J, with 12 bases in the middle. CDR3 nucleotides: TGTGCCAGTAGCCTGGGGCAGATTAGCAATCAGCCCCAGCATTTT. Translated: CASSLGQISNQPQHF.

The chain is built from TRBV11-2 and TRBJ2-3; TRBD1 matches 10 bases. J was trimmed by 6 bases and V by 4 bases; bases with no gene match: 7. Germline V gives CDR1 SGHAT, CDR2 FQNNGV. The CDR3 has 15 amino acids. The CDR3 nucleotides are TGTGCCAGCAGCTACGCGGACAGGGGGTGGGATACGCAGTATTTT. Translation: CASSYADRGWDTQYF. Full variable domain (outside the CDR3, taken from reference TRBV11-2 and TRBJ2-3): EAGVAQSPRYKIIEKRQSVAFWCNPISGHATLYWYQQILGQGPKLLIQFQNNGVVDDSQLPKDRFSAERLKGVDSTLKIQPAKLEDSAVYLCASSYADRGWDTQYFGPGTRLTVL.

This clone has just a few counts. This chain connects TRBV14 to TRBJ1-2; D possibly corresponds to TRBD1 (6 bases). Trimming took off 4 bases at V and 11 bases at J, with 20 bases between the two ends. The CDR3 totals 14 residues. CDR1 is SGHDN and CDR2 is FVKESK in the germline V gene. The CDR3 reads CASSPQGLGAAYTF. The DNA of the CDR3 is TGTGCCAGCAGCCCTCAGGGGTTGGGGGCGGCTTACACCTTC.

The chain is built from TRBV4-3 and TRBJ2-6; 10 bases are shared with TRBD1. CDR1 and CDR2 from the germline V gene are LGHNA and YSLEER. The CDR3 extends over 18 amino acids. Unmatched junction bases numbered 8, after V lost 0 bases and J lost 6 bases. In DNA, the CDR3 is TGCGCCAGCAGCCAAGATGATGACAGGGGGCCGTCGGCCAACGTCCTGACTTTC. It is translated as CASSQDDDRGPSANVLTF.

The J gene is TRBJ2-1, the V gene TRBV9, with 11 bases aligning to TRBD2. The CDR3 extends over 16 amino acids. The V and J ends lost 4 bases and 7 bases, in that order; junction bases with no gene match: 10. Germline V CDR1 and CDR2: SGDLS, YYNGEE. The CDR3 protein is CASSWGTSGGLNEQFF. CDR3 bases: TGTGCCAGCAGCTGGGGTACTAGCGGGGGATTAAATGAGCAGTTCTTC. The full variable domain, with the rest looked up from reference TRBV9 and TRBJ2-1, is DSGVTQTPKHLITATGQRVTLRCSPRSGDLSVYWYQQSLDQGLQFLIQYYNGEERAKGNILERFSAQQFPDLHSELNLSSLELGDSALYFCASSWGTSGGLNEQFFGPGTRLTVL.

The J gene is TRBJ2-7, the V gene TRBV7-2; possible D gene TRBD1, 5 bases. The V end lost 1 base, the J end lost 6 bases, and 13 bases lay between the germline ends. Germline V CDR1 and CDR2: SGHTA, FQGNSA. The CDR3 consists of 14 residues. The CDR3 DNA reads as TGTGCCAGCAGCTTAGATATGGGGCCCTCCGAGCAGTACTTC. Its protein product is CASSLDMGPSEQYF.

This clone was seen only a few times. The rearrangement joins TRBV18 to TRBJ2-2, with D tentatively TRBD2 (6 bases). CDR3 length equals 15 residues. The V end lost 3 bases, the J end lost 0 bases, and 8 bases lay between the germline ends. CDR1 and CDR2 from the germline V gene are KGHSH and LQKENI. CDR3 sequence: CASSPGGANTGELFF. Written as DNA, the CDR3 is TGTGCCAGCTCACCGGGGGGAGCGAACACCGGGGAGCTGTTTTTT. Drawing the rest from reference TRBV18 and TRBJ2-2, the complete variable domain is NAGVMQNPRHLVRRRGQEARLRCSPMKGHSHVYWYRQLPEEGLKFMVYLQKENIIDESGMPKERFSAEFPKEGPSILRIQQVVRGDSAAYFCASSPGGANTGELFFGEGSRLTVL.

This rearrangement joins TRBV28 to TRBJ2-1; 8 nucleotides match TRBD1. The trim removed 7 bases at V and 3 bases at J, leaving 11 bases unmatched. Per the germline V gene, CDR1 is MDHEN and CDR2 is SYDVKM. The CDR3 consists of 16 residues. The CDR3 nucleotides read TGTGCCAGCATATTGACAGGGGTAGTTGGCTACAATGAGCAGTTCTTC. Protein product: CASILTGVVGYNEQFF.

This clone has a handful of counts. This CDR3 is CASSSSGTGNREQYF. CDR3 nucleotide sequence: TGTGCCAGCAGTTCCTCCGGGACAGGGAACCGAGAGCAGTACTTC. The gene calls are TRBV28 and TRBJ2-7; 9 bases are shared with TRBD1. J was trimmed by 7 bases and V by 4 bases; bases with no gene match: 11. Germline lookup yields CDR1 MDHEN and CDR2 SYDVKM. The CDR3 contains 15 residues.

The chain couples TRBV11-2 to TRBJ1-6; 7 bases map to TRBD1. The CDR3 consists of 15 residues. Germline trimming cut 4 bases from V and 5 bases from J; bases unmatched to any gene: 5. Germline values: CDR1 SGHAT, CDR2 FQNNGV. The CDR3 DNA sequence: TGTGCCAGCAGCTCACAGGGGTCCCATAATTCACCCCTCCACTTT. Encoded protein: CASSSQGSHNSPLHF.

This chain joins TRBV7-9 and TRBJ1-4; weak D call: TRBD1 (6 bases). Trimming stripped 5 bases from V and 1 base from J, with 8 bases between. Per the germline V gene, CDR1 is SEHNR and CDR2 is FQNEAQ (reference sequence). The CDR3 extends over 14 amino acids. CDR3 residues: CASSPQGTNEKLFF. The CDR3 DNA sequence: TGTGCCAGCAGCCCACAGGGAACTAATGAAAAACTGTTTTTT.

The chain couples TRBV9 to TRBJ2-4, with D possibly being TRBD1 (7 bases). The germline gives CDR1 SGDLS, CDR2 YYNGEE. The CDR3 is made up of 15 amino acids. Trimming pared 3 bases from V and 3 bases from J, leaving 13 bases between. The CDR3 loop is CASSGRGTDKNIQYF. Written as DNA, the CDR3 is TGTGCCAGCAGCGGCCGGGGGACAGACAAAAACATTCAGTACTTC.

In its sample, this clone was seen a few times. This chain joins TRBV7-2 and TRBJ2-3; D call uncertain. V lost 0 bases, J lost 3 bases, and 4 bases lay in between. The CDR3 covers 13 residues. Germline-derived CDR1 and CDR2 are SGHTA and FQGNSA. CDR3 nucleotides: TGTGCCAGCAGCTTAGCCCCGACAGATACGCAGTATTTT. This sequence encodes CASSLAPTDTQYF.

The V call is TRBV27, the J call TRBJ1-5; TRBD1 aligns across 8 bases. Germline assignment: CDR1 MNHEY and CDR2 SMNVEV (reference sequence). Germline trimming cut 2 bases from V and 7 bases from J; bases unmatched to any gene: 7. The CDR3 contains 15 residues. The CDR3, as DNA: TGTGCCAGCAGTTTAAGCAGGGGGCGTTGGCAGCCCCAGCATTTT. This encodes CASSLSRGRWQPQHF.